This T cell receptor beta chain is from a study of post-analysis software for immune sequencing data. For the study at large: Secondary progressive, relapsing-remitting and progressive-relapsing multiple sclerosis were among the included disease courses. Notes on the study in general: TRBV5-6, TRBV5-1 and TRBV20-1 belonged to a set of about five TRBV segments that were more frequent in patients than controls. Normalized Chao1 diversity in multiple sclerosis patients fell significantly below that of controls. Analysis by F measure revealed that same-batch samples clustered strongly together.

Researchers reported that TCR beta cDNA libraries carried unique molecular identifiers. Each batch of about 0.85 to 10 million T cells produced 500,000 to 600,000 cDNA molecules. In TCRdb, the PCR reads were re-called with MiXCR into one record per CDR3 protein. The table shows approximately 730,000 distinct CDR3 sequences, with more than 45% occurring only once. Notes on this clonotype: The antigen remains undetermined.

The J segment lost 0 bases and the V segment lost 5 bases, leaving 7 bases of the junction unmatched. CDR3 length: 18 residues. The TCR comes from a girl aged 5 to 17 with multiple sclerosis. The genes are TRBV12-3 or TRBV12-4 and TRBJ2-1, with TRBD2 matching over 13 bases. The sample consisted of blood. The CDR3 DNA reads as TGTGCCAGCAGTCGGGGACTAGCGGGACCCTCCTCCTACAATGAGCAGTTCTTC. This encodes CASSRGLAGPSSYNEQFF.